The rows below give T cell receptor beta chains drawn from one sample of a study of regulatory T cells in long-lasting Graves disease. TCRdb re-derived calls from the multiplex PCR reads in MiXCR, one entry per CDR3 protein. The sample gives around 430,000 distinct CDR3 sequences, approximately 22% of which show up once; 13% is in the top ten. This material consisted of peripheral blood mononuclear cells (PBMCs), taken when the disease was refractory, from a patient treated with antithyroid drugs. The source of these receptors is a female donor with Graves disease. Both conserved end residues are part of each CDR3. A D gene is named only where the DNA matches it firmly. The listing skips clone size in some rows; elsewhere it reads once, few, many or a size class.

TRBJ1-1	-	TRBV6-5	many	TGTGCCAGCAGTTTAAACAGGGCTGGTGAAGCTTTCTTT	CASSLNRAGEAFF
TRBJ2-7	-	TRBV6-1	-	TGTGCCAGCAGCGACAGTGGACGAACCTACGAGCGGTACTTC	CASSDSGRTYERYF
TRBJ2-5	TRBD2	TRBV7-2	-	TGTGCCAGCAGCCGGGGGGGGAGGGGAGAGACCCAGTACTTC	CASSRGGRGETQYF
TRBJ1-1	-	TRBV28	many	TGTGCCAGCAGTTTAGGGCAGCAGAACACTGAAGCTTTCTTT	CASSLGQQNTEAFF
TRBJ1-5	TRBD1	TRBV10-3	-	TGTGCCAGCGGAAGACAGGGCCCCAATCAGCCCCAGCATTTT	CASGRQGPNQPQHF
TRBJ1-1	TRBD1	TRBV20-1	-	TGCAGTGCTAGGGCCGACAGGGACCCCACTGAAGCTTTCTTT	CSARADRDPTEAFF
TRBJ2-4	-	TRBV11-3	-	TGTGCCAGCAGCTCTCCTGCGGCAGACAAAAACATTCAGTACTTC	CASSSPAADKNIQYF
TRBJ1-2	-	TRBV19	-	TGTGCCAGTAGTACGGCAGGGACCCACAGGTATGGCTACACCTTC	CASSTAGTHRYGYTF
TRBJ2-1	TRBD2	TRBV12-3/TRBV12-4	few	TGTGCCAGCACCCGCAGCGGGAGGGCTTACAATGAGCAGTTCTTC	CASTRSGRAYNEQFF
TRBJ2-7	TRBD1	TRBV5-1	-	TGCGCCAGCAGCACTCGACAGGGGGTCTCCTACGAGCAGTACTTC	CASSTRQGVSYEQYF
TRBJ2-2	-	TRBV12-3/TRBV12-4	-	TGTGCCAGCAGTAGATCCCTGAGGGCCGGGGAGCTGTTTTTT	CASSRSLRAGELFF
TRBJ2-7	-	TRBV11-2	many	TGTGCCAGCAGCGGGCGACGGTACTCCTACGAGCAGTACTTC	CASSGRRYSYEQYF
TRBJ2-2	-	TRBV5-4	-	TGTGCCAGCAGCTTGGAGGGGATCGGGGAGCTGTTTTTT	CASSLEGIGELFF
TRBJ1-4	-	TRBV11-2	many	TGTGCCAGCTCTCGGCGGTATAATGAAAAACTGTTTTTT	CASSRRYNEKLFF
TRBJ1-1	-	TRBV7-2	few	TGTGCCAGCAGCGCACTAACAGGGACAATGAACACTGAAGCTTTCTTT	CASSALTGTMNTEAFF
TRBJ2-5	TRBD2	TRBV11-3	many	TGTGCCAGCAGTGACCTAGGCGGGAGAGTGGAGGAGACCCAGTACTTC	CASSDLGGRVEETQYF
TRBJ1-5	TRBD1	TRBV12-3/TRBV12-4	many	TGTGCCAGCAGTGGGCGGACAGGGACTTTTAGCAATCAGCCCCAGCATTTT	CASSGRTGTFSNQPQHF
TRBJ2-7	TRBD2	TRBV2	many	TGTGCCAGCAACGCGGGAGGGCAATACGAGCAGTACTTC	CASNAGGQYEQYF
TRBJ1-4	-	TRBV28	many	TGTGCCAGCAGCCTAAACTCAGGGTATGAAAAACTGTTTTTT	CASSLNSGYEKLFF
TRBJ2-7	-	TRBV20-1	-	TGCAGTGCGCTAGGTGGGTCCTACGAGCAGTACTTC	CSALGGSYEQYF
TRBJ1-4	-	TRBV28	many	TGTGCCAGCAGTTTGGCCAGAGCGGATGAAAAACTGTTTTTT	CASSLARADEKLFF
TRBJ1-5	TRBD1	TRBV7-2	many	TGTGCCAGCAGCTATGGGGGGACAGGCAAGCTTCATCAGCCCCAGCATTTT	CASSYGGTGKLHQPQHF
TRBJ1-1	-	TRBV20-1	few	TGCAGTGCTAGAGATGGGCTTGAAGCTTTCTTT	CSARDGLEAFF
TRBJ1-1	-	TRBV12-3/TRBV12-4	many	TGTGCCAGCAGCCATGACCTTGAAGCTTTCTTT	CASSHDLEAFF
TRBJ2-1	-	TRBV29-1	-	TGCAGTACGGCGAGAGATTACAATGAGCAGTTCTTC	CSTARDYNEQFF
TRBJ1-5	-	TRBV9	-	TGTGCCAGCAGCGTAGGGGACCCGGGGCAGCCCCAGCATTTT	CASSVGDPGQPQHF
TRBJ1-1	-	TRBV5-1	-	TGCGCCAGCAGCACCACAGGGAATCTTGAAGCTTTCTTT	CASSTTGNLEAFF
TRBJ1-2	TRBD1	TRBV6-5	many	TGTGCCAGCAGTTACTCGAGAGGACAGGGATACGATGGCTACACCTTC	CASSYSRGQGYDGYTF
TRBJ1-5	-	TRBV30	many	TGTGCCTGGAGTGCCGGACGGAACAATCAGCCCCAGCATTTT	CAWSAGRNNQPQHF